The entry that follows covers one T cell receptor (beta chain) sequence. The sample is drawn from a study of cytomegalovirus exposure and HLA in healthy donors. The study ran its PCR with 60 Vbeta and 13 Jbeta primers. Clones were read by immunoSEQ multiplex PCR, and TCRdb kept only the in-frame ones, dropping some. The sample carries about 160,000 clones, about four fifths recorded once. The CDR3 has 16 residues. CDR1 SNHLY and CDR2 FYNNEI come from the germline V gene. Trimming cost V 6 bases and J 4 bases; bases outside gene matches: 4. Source material: PBMCs. This sequence was found in a woman aged 45-59 years in good health and CMV-seronegative. This chain joins TRBV2 and TRBJ2-2, with 14 nucleotides matching TRBD2. The CDR3 protein is CASSQTSGRATGELFF. The DNA for the CDR3 is TGTGCCAGCAGCCAGACTAGCGGGAGGGCCACCGGGGAGCTGTTTTTT.